The TCR beta chain described here comes from a study of regulatory and conventional T cells in RAG deficiency. Study results and limitations: Shannon entropy fell and Simpson indices rose in RAG-deficient patients. Patient subsets had shorter CDR3s; Omenn Treg-Tconv overlap exceeded 85%.

On this clone: Its cognate antigen is unknown.

Blood CD4+ CD25-high CD127-low regulatory T cells supplied the genomic DNA template. V was pared by 3 bases and J by 5 bases, with 13 bases between. This CDR3 contains 15 residues. Germline lookup yields CDR1 LNHDA and CDR2 SQIVND (reference sequence). This table comes from immunoSEQ multiplex PCR, and its TCRdb copy is limited to in-frame clones, with some not included. The sample holds tens of thousands of clones, 80% to 95% seen once. The sample also formed part of further work on regulatory T cells. This second report adds: The primer mix had 52 TRBV and 13 TRBJ primers. Skewed V and J usage and few unique V-J pairs marked patient repertoires, most in Tregs.

Sequences were obtained from Tregs sorted from blood. The V and J genes are TRBV19 and TRBJ2-2, with a tentative D call TRBD2 (6 bases). The TCR sequence derives from a human donor in good health. The CDR3: CASSILRGGTGELFF. CDR3 bases: TGTGCCAGTAGTATCCTTCGTGGGGGGACCGGGGAGCTGTTTTTT.